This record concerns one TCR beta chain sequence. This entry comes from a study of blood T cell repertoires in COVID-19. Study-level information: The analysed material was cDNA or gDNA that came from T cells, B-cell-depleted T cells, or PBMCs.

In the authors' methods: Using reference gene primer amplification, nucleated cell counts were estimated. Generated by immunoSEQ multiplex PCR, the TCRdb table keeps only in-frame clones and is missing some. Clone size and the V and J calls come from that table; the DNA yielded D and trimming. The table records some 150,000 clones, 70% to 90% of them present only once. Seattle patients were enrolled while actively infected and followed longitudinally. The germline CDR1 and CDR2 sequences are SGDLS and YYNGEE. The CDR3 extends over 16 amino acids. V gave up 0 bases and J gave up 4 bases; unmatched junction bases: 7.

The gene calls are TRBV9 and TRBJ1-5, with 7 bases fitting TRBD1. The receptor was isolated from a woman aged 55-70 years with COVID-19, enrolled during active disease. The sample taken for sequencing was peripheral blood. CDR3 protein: CASSVARGQPNQPQHF. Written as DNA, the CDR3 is TGTGCCAGCAGCGTAGCCAGGGGACAGCCAAATCAGCCCCAGCATTTT. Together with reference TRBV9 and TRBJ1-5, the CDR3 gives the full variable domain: DSGVTQTPKHLITATGQRVTLRCSPRSGDLSVYWYQQSLDQGLQFLIQYYNGEERAKGNILERFSAQQFPDLHSELNLSSLELGDSALYFCASSVARGQPNQPQHFGDGTRLSIL.